The present T cell receptor beta chain was sequenced within a study of PD-L1 blockade in urothelial cancer (TCRdb year 2017). For the wider study: All patients started therapy in the mid-2010s and received atezolizumab 1,200 mg intravenously every 3 weeks. Twenty-five of 29 patients were identified as males with urothelial cancer of bladder origin, and a prior smoking history was reported by 18 of 29 patients. An ECOG performance status of 0 or 1 was recorded for the patients, and 0 to 3 prior chemotherapy regimens had been received by the patients. Blood samples were analyzed 3 weeks after the start of treatment (second dose) and 6 weeks after the start of treatment. Blood samples yielded a median of around 140,000 T cells and more than 80,000 unique TCRs, with median clonality 0.080. An exploratory multi-omic analysis was conducted of the somatic, immune and clinical correlates of response to PD-L1 blockade with atezolizumab in urothelial cancer. Pretreatment tumor samples, along with matched peripheral blood serially collected before and after atezolizumab treatment, were subjected to TCR sequencing. Progression-free survival longer than 6 months counted as durable clinical benefit, and TCR features were additionally tested against both progression-free and overall survival. In the same patients, pretreatment tumors underwent whole exome sequencing and RNA sequencing in addition to TCR sequencing. Durable clinical benefit was achieved by nine patients but not by the remaining 20. Pretreatment blood TCR-seq was available for nearly 30 patients, at least one posttreatment blood collection was obtained for about 24 patients, and tumor TCR-seq was available for about 24 patients. Paper-wide results and their limitations: Because the sample size was small (n ≈ 31) and many of the analyses were exploratory, the results are meant to be hypothesis-generating. Improved progression-free and overall survival was found to be associated with pretreatment peripheral blood TCR clonality below the median. Greater expansion of tumor-associated TCR clones in peripheral blood 3 weeks after the start of treatment was observed in patients with durable benefit (n of about 20, p = 0.022).

A cohort of about 31 patients with locally advanced or metastatic urothelial carcinoma, treated at Memorial Sloan Kettering on a trial protocol, was included. Peripheral blood mononuclear cells were collected pretreatment and during treatment, with between 1 and 8 total time points obtained per patient. The Qiagen DNeasy Blood extraction kit was used to purify genomic DNA from total PBMCs and tumor samples. PBMCs were collected pretreatment and during treatment, and were isolated and stored as previously described. V gives up 0 bases and J gives up 2 bases, and the segment between their germline ends measures 11 bases. Including cysteine and phenylalanine, the CDR3 has 15 amino acids. The retained sequence is limited to the CDR3, 45 bases, with the frame set at the first base. In the germline V gene, CDR1 corresponds to LGHNA and CDR2 to YSLEER. Each PCR received spiked-in synthetic TCR analog templates so that absolute template abundance could be estimated from read counts. TCRbeta CDR3 regions were amplified from genomic DNA with bias-controlled V and J gene primers using the immunoSEQ assay. Rearranged TCRbeta segments were sequenced at approximately 20X coverage. The study's processing was this. Clustering was used to correct sequencing errors, and CDR3s were annotated against IMGT so that V, D and J genes could be assigned. Downstream analyses used only productive TCRbeta rearrangements and left out out-of-frame or stop-codon sequences. Clonality was calculated as one minus the Shannon entropy normalized by the log of the number of unique productive sequences. Clones differing between time points or between blood and tumor were identified by Fisher's exact test with Benjamini-Hochberg correction at adjusted p below 0.01. TCRdb obtained this table from immuneACCESS and retained in-frame rearrangements with V and J assigned. These tables miss some clones; where compared with another copy, unresolved V genes account for less than half of the shortfall, and the remainder is unexplained. Clone size and V and J calls were adopted from that table, with D and trimming inferred from the DNA. The sample profile shows 45,000 to 50,000 clones; 88% of them were found once. Clones ranked in the top ten supply roughly 3.9% of the sample.

As regards this clone: Its target antigen remains unknown. Qualities for individual bases were not recorded, and no much larger clone is one base off.

Here the sequenced sample was PBMCs, taken around atezolizumab (anti-PD-L1) treatment. This TCR came from a man at least 80 years old with urothelial cancer. In this chain, TRBV4-3 is recombined with TRBJ2-7, with TRBD1 as a weak D call on 5 bases. The nucleotides read TGCGCCAGCAGCCAAGAATGGGCCAGGGCCTACGAGCAGTACTTC. Translated, it gives CASSQEWARAYEQYF.